The 2 T cell receptor beta chains listed next were all sequenced from one sample in a study of identical twins. TCRdb ran MiXCR on the 5' RACE reads and lists one entry per CDR3 protein. The sample holds approximately 210,000 distinct CDR3 sequences, roughly 10% seen once. The sequencing sample was made of memory (CD45RO+) T cells sorted from blood. The receptors derive from a woman younger than 30 in good health.

This clonotype was observed a handful of times. V gene TRBV12-3 or TRBV12-4 combines with J gene TRBJ2-3; 13 positions match TRBD2. Trimming at V came to 3 bases and at J to 3 bases, leaving 6 bases not matched to a gene. The CDR3 contains 17 residues. The CDR3 loop reads CASSFALLAGGTDTQYF. Here the CDR3 DNA reads TGTGCCAGCAGTTTCGCCCTACTAGCGGGAGGGACAGATACGCAGTATTTT.

A few counts support this clonotype. The chain uses TRBV7-6 and TRBJ2-1, with 10 bases that match TRBD2. Germline trimming cut 0 bases from V and 3 bases from J; bases unmatched to any gene: 11. The CDR3 is 19 amino acids. Germline values: CDR1 SGHVS, CDR2 FNYEAQ. The CDR3 DNA sequence: TGTGCCAGCAGCTTAGCGGACGGATTTAGGACTAGCGGCTACAATGAGCAGTTCTTC. Translated, it gives CASSLADGFRTSGYNEQFF.